The clone carrying this T cell receptor beta chain was detected a few times. No antigen is known for it. There are 12 residues in the CDR3. The V end lost 6 bases, the J end lost 1 base, and 7 bases lay between the germline ends. This sample is drawn from a study of T-cell memory formation after mild COVID-19. Looking at the study overall: Across donors, TCR clusters were largely donor specific. Overall study results and limits: CD4/CD8 balance held among clones contracting day 15 to 85, and later expanders leaned CD4+. Cross-reactive memory apparently joined, as some responding clones appeared in pre-infection memory. Mainly CM and EM harbored the contracting CD4+ clones; mainly EMRA harbored the CD8+ ones.

TCRdb itself ran the 5' RACE reads through MiXCR, one entry per CDR3 protein. The sample lists approximately 580,000 distinct CDR3 sequences; 20% were seen once. The chain carries TRBV12-3 or TRBV12-4 and TRBJ2-7; D not certain. Material: PBMCs or a T cell subset sorted from them (not recorded which). This clonotype originated in an adult woman who had mild COVID-19 (a few samples of this study predate the infection). Cell type and time point are not known. The CDR3: CASSQPSYEQYF. The CDR3 DNA sequence: TGTGCCAGCAGCCAACCTTCCTACGAGCAGTACTTC.